These 4 T cell receptor beta chains came from one sample sequenced in a study of cytomegalovirus exposure and HLA in healthy donors. This table comes from immunoSEQ multiplex PCR, and its TCRdb copy is limited to in-frame clones, with some not included. The repertoire holds about 150,000 clones, 75% to 90% seen once, with about a fifth in the top ten. Sequenced: PBMCs. These receptors were collected from a man aged 18 to 35 in good health and CMV-seropositive.

The chain joins TRBV6-5 to TRBJ1-5, with D possibly being TRBD1 (5 bases). The CDR3 consists of 15 residues. Trimming pared 0 bases from V and 2 bases from J, leaving 8 bases between. Looked up from germline, CDR1 is MNHEY and CDR2 is SVGAGI. As DNA, the CDR3 is TGTGCCAGCAGTTACTCGAGCAGGGGCAATCAGCCCCAGCATTTT. Amino acids: CASSYSSRGNQPQHF.

The chain uses TRBV30 and TRBJ1-3; the D is unclear. V lost 1 base, J lost 4 bases, and 14 bases lay in between. Germline lookup yields CDR1 GTSNPN and CDR2 SVGIG (reference sequence). The length of the CDR3 is 15 residues. Written as DNA, the CDR3 is TGTGCCTGGAGTGAGATGAGTCTACCGGGAAACACCATATATTTT. Its protein is CAWSEMSLPGNTIYF.

The V and J genes are TRBV4-3 and TRBJ2-1, with 11 positions matching TRBD2. V trimming: 0 bases; J trimming: 3 bases; junction bases outside the gene matches: 13. The CDR3 extends over 20 amino acids. CDR1 and CDR2 (germline): LGHNA, YSLEER. The CDR3 is CASSQDSDSGRGGLYNEQFF. For the CDR3, the DNA is TGCGCCAGCAGCCAAGATAGTGATAGCGGGAGGGGGGGACTCTACAATGAGCAGTTCTTC.

The rearrangement uses TRBV18 and TRBJ2-6; possibly TRBD1 for D (5 bases). Germline CDR1 reads KGHSH; CDR2 reads LQKENI. V was pared by 3 bases and J by 0 bases, with 6 bases between. The CDR3 runs to 15 residues. CDR3 region: CASSPTVSGANVLTF. The CDR3 nucleotides are TGTGCCAGCTCACCGACAGTCTCTGGGGCCAACGTCCTGACTTTC.